The rows below give T cell receptor beta chains drawn from one sample of a study of blood T cells in healthy people across ages. A single record per CDR3 protein comes from TCRdb applying MiXCR to the 5' RACE reads. Of about a million distinct CDR3 sequences listed, roughly half are singletons. The sequencing input was blood. These receptors were taken from a woman aged 55-70 years in good health. Each CDR3 is given with its conserved first and last residue. Fields, in order: CDR3 DNA, CDR3 protein, J gene, V gene, D gene, clone size. A D gene is named only where the DNA matches it firmly. Clone size is not always given. Where it is, it says once, few, many or a class for expanded clones.

TGTGCCAGCAGCTCTCTCGGAGAATCGGGAGGCTACACCTTC	CASSSLGESGGYTF	TRBJ1-2	TRBV9	.	.
TGTGCCAGCAGCCCCCGGACTAGCGGGAGTACCGGGGAGCTGTTTTTT	CASSPRTSGSTGELFF	TRBJ2-2	TRBV3-1	TRBD2	.
TGTGCCAGCAGTTTATCATTTCTCTACGAGCAGTACTTC	CASSLSFLYEQYF	TRBJ2-7	TRBV27	.	many
TGCAGTGCCTCAACTAGCATGCTCTACAATGAGCAGTTCTTC	CSASTSMLYNEQFF	TRBJ2-1	TRBV20-1	.	.
TGTGCCAGCAGCTCCACAGGGGGCTCTGAGCAGTTCTTC	CASSSTGGSEQFF	TRBJ2-1	TRBV12-3/TRBV12-4	TRBD1	.
TGCGCCAACAGCCAAGAAAGGGTTAAAGGAGAGACCCAGTACTTC	CANSQERVKGETQYF	TRBJ2-5	TRBV4-3	.	.
TGTGCCAGCTCACCATTGGGACTAGCGGGAGAGGATGAGCAGTTCTTC	CASSPLGLAGEDEQFF	TRBJ2-1	TRBV18	TRBD2	.
TGTGCCAGCAGCCAGAGGGATATGGGAGAGCAGTACTTC	CASSQRDMGEQYF	TRBJ2-7	TRBV3-1	.	few
TGTGCCAGCAGCTTAGTCGGCAGGGGGGTAGAGACCCAGTACTTC	CASSLVGRGVETQYF	TRBJ2-5	TRBV7-2	.	.
TGTGCCAGCAGCCCCCTTCGGACTAGCGGGCTCCTAGAAGCTAGCACAGATACGCAGTATTTT	CASSPLRTSGLLEASTDTQYF	TRBJ2-3	TRBV5-6	TRBD2	.
TGTGCCAGTACGACTAGCGGGAGATGGGGAGAGACCCAGTACTTC	CASTTSGRWGETQYF	TRBJ2-5	TRBV19	TRBD2	once
TGTGCCACCGAGGGACAGGATGCCTACAATGAGCAGTTCTTC	CATEGQDAYNEQFF	TRBJ2-1	TRBV27	TRBD1	.
TGTGCCAGCAGCTTATCTGGGGCAAGTACTACCCAGTACTTC	CASSLSGASTTQYF	TRBJ2-5	TRBV7-2	.	.
TGTGCCAGCAGCTTAAGGGCTAGCGGGAGAGATACGCAGTATTTT	CASSLRASGRDTQYF	TRBJ2-3	TRBV7-6	TRBD2	few
TGTGCCAGCAGTTACTCGGGTTCCGGCTACGAGCAGTACTTC	CASSYSGSGYEQYF	TRBJ2-7	TRBV6-6	.	.
TGTGCCACCAGTGAGTCCTACGAGCAGTACTTC	CATSESYEQYF	TRBJ2-7	TRBV24-1	.	.
TGTGCCAGCAGCGCCCGACAGGGGGGTAACGAGCAGTACTTC	CASSARQGGNEQYF	TRBJ2-7	TRBV9	TRBD1	.
TGTGCCAGCAGTAGAGCAGGGGTCCTTAGCAATACGCAGTATTTT	CASSRAGVLSNTQYF	TRBJ2-3	TRBV12-3/TRBV12-4	.	once
TGCAGTGCCACTATAGCGGGGGGGTTCACAGATACGCAGTATTTT	CSATIAGGFTDTQYF	TRBJ2-3	TRBV20-1	TRBD2	.
TGTGCCAGCAGCCCCCGGACTAGCGGGACCTTCGGTAACATTCAGTACTTC	CASSPRTSGTFGNIQYF	TRBJ2-4	TRBV9	TRBD2	few
TGTGCCAGCAGTTACCCCGCGGTTGAGCAGTTCTTC	CASSYPAVEQFF	TRBJ2-1	TRBV6-2/TRBV6-3	.	few
TGTGCCAGCAGCTTACCCCTAGGACTAGCGGGGAGCACAGATACGCAGTATTTT	CASSLPLGLAGSTDTQYF	TRBJ2-3	TRBV7-2	TRBD2	.
TGTGCCTGTAGCGGGAGAGGCACAGATACGCAGTATTTT	CACSGRGTDTQYF	TRBJ2-3	TRBV30	TRBD2	.
TGTGCCAGCAGTTCAAGACTCCTCTCTAGCTCTGGGGCCAACGTCCTGACTTTC	CASSSRLLSSSGANVLTF	TRBJ2-6	TRBV28	.	few
TGTGCCAGCAGTTCACCTAGCGGGAGTATAGCCTACAATGAGCAGTACTTC	CASSSPSGSIAYNEQYF	TRBJ2-7	TRBV27	TRBD2	.
TGTGCCACCAGTGGTGGGGGAGGGTTGAAGGAGACCCAGTACTTC	CATSGGGGLKETQYF	TRBJ2-5	TRBV24-1	TRBD2	.
TGCAGTGCCCAAGGACGGGTACATTCACCCCTCCACTTT	CSAQGRVHSPLHF	TRBJ1-6	TRBV20-1	.	.
TGCGCCAGCAGGATCACCACAGATACGCAGTATTTT	CASRITTDTQYF	TRBJ2-3	TRBV5-1	.	.